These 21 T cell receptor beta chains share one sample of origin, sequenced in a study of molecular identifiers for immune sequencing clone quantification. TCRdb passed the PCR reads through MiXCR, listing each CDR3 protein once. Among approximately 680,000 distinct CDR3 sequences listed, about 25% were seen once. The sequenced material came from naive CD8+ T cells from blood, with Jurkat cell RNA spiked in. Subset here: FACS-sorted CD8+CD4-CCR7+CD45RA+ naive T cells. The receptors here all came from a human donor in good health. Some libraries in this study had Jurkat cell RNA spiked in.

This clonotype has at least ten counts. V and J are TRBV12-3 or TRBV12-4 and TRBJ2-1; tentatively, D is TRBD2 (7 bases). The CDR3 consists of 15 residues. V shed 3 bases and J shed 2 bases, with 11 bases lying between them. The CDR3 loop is CASSFYGGPYNEQFF. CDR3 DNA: TGTGCCAGCAGTTTCTACGGGGGGCCCTACAATGAGCAGTTCTTC.

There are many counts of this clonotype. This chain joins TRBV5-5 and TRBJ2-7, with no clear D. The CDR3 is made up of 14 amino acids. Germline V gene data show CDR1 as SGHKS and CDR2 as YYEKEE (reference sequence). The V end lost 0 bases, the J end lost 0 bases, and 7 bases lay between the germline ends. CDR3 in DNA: TGTGCCAGCAGCTTGGCCCCGGACTCCTACGAGCAGTACTTC. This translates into CASSLAPDSYEQYF. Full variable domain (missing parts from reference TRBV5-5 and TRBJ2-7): DAGVTQSPTHLIKTRGQQVTLRCSPISGHKSVSWYQQVLGQGPQFIFQYYEKEERGRGNFPDRFSARQFPNYSSELNVNALLLGDSALYLCASSLAPDSYEQYFGPGTRLTVT.

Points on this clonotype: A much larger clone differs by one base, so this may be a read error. The CDR3 DNA sequence: TGTGCCAGCAGTGTTCACAAAAACATTCAGTGCTTC. Translated: CASSVHKNIQCF. V and J are TRBV6-4 and TRBJ2-4; D is undetermined. Looked up from germline, CDR1 is MRHNA and CDR2 is SNTAGT. The CDR3 contains 12 residues.

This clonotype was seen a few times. CDR3 sequence (DNA): TGCGCCAGCAGCCAAGCCATGATGGCTTACGAGCAGTACTTC. It specifies CASSQAMMAYEQYF. V and J are TRBV4-3 and TRBJ2-7; D call uncertain. Germline CDR1 LGHNA, CDR2 YSLEER. Trimming stripped 1 base from V and 4 bases from J, with 11 bases between. This CDR3 has 14 amino acids.

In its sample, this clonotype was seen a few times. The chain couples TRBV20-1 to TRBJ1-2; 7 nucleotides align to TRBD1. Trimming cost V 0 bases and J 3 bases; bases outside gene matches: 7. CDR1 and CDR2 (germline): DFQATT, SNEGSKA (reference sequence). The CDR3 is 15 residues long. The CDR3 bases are TGCAGTGCTAGAGATTGGCAGGGGGAGGACTATGGCTACACCTTC. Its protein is CSARDWQGEDYGYTF.

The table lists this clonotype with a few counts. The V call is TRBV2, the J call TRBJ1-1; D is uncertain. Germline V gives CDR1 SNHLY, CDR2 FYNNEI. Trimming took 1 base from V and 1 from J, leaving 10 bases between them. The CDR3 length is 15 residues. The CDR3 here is CASSEVGRGNTEAFF. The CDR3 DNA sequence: TGTGCCAGCAGTGAAGTTGGCCGGGGGAACACTGAAGCTTTCTTT. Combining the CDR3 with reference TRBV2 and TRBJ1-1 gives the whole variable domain EPEVTQTPSHQVTQMGQEVILRCVPISNHLYFYWYRQILGQKVEFLVSFYNNEISEKSEIFDDQFSVERPDGSNFTLKIRSTKLEDSAMYFCASSEVGRGNTEAFFGQGTRLTVV.

The CDR3 is CSARGRTAPYDQPQHF. The CDR3, as DNA: TGCAGTGCTAGAGGCCGGACAGCGCCCTATGATCAGCCCCAGCATTTT. The V call is TRBV20-1, the J call TRBJ1-5; D perhaps matches TRBD1 (6 bases). This CDR3 has 16 amino acids. Germline CDR1 reads DFQATT; CDR2 reads SNEGSKA (reference sequence). The V end lost 1 base, the J end lost 5 bases, and 18 bases lay between the germline ends.

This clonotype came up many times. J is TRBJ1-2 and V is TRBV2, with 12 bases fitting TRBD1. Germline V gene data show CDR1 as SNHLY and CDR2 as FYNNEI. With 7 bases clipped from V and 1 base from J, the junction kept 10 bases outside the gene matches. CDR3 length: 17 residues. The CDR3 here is CASTTGTGGLYNYGYTF. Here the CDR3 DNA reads TGTGCCAGCACCACCGGGACAGGGGGCCTTTATAACTATGGCTACACCTTC.

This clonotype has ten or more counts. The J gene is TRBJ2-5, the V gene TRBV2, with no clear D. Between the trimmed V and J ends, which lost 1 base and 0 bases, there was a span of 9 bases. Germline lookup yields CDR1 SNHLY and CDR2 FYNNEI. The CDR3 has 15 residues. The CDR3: CASSEGARNQETQYF. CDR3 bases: TGTGCCAGCAGTGAAGGAGCTAGGAACCAAGAGACCCAGTACTTC.

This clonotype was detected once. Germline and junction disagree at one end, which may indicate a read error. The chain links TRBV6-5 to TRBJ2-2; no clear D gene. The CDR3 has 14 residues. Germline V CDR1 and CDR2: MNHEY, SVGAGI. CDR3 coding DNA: TGTGCCAGCAGTTACTCCGGAAACATCGGGGAGCTGTTTTTT. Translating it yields CASSYSGNIGELFF.

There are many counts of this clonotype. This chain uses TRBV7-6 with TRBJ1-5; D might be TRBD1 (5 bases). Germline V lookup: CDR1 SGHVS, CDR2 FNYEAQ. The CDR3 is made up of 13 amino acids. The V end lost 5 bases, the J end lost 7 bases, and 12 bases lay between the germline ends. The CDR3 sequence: CASSRNGGQPQHF. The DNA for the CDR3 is TGTGCCAGCAGCCGAAATGGGGGGCAGCCCCAGCATTTT.

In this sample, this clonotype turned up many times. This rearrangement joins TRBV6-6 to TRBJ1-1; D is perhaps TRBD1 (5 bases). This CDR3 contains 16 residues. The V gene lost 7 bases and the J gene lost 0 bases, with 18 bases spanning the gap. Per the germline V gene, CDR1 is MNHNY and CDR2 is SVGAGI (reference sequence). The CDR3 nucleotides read TGTGCCAGCATTTCAGGGCACGATTACATGAACACTGAAGCTTTCTTT. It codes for CASISGHDYMNTEAFF.

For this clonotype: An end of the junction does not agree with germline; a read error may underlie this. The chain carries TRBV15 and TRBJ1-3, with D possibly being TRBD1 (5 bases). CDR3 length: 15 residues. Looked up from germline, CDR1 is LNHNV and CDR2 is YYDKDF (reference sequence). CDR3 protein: CATSNEGHSGTTIYF. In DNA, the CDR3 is TGTGCCACCAGCAACGAGGGGCACTCTGGAACCACCATATATTTT.

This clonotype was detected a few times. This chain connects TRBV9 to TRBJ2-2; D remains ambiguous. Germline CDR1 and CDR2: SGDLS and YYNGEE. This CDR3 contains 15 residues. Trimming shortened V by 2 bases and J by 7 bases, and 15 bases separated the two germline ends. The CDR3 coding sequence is TGTGCCAGCAGCGTTTTTGCCCTAGGCGGCGGGGAGCTGTTTTTT. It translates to CASSVFALGGGELFF.

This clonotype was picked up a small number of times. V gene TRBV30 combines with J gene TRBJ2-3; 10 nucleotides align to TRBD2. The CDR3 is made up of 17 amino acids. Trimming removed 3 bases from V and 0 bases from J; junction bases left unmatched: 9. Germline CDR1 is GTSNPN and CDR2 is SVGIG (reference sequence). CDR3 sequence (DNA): TGTGCCTGGAGGAACACCCTAGCGGGAGCTAGCACAGATACGCAGTATTTT. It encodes CAWRNTLAGASTDTQYF.

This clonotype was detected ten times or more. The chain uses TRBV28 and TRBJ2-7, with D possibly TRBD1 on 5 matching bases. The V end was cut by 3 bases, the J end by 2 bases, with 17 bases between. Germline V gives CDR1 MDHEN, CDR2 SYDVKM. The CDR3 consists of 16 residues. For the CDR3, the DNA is TGTGCCAGCAGTTTTCCCGGCCAGGGATCGCCCTACGAGCAGTACTTC. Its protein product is CASSFPGQGSPYEQYF.

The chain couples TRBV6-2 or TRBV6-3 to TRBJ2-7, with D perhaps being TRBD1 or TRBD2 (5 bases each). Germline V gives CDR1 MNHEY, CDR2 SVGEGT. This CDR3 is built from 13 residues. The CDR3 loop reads CARRWGTDYEQYF. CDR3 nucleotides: TGTGCGAGGAGGTGGGGGACGGACTACGAGCAGTACTTC.

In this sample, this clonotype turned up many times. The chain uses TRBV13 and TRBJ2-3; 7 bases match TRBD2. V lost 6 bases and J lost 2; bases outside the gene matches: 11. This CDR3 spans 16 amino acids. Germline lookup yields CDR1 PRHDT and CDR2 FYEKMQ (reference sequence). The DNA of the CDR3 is TGTGCCAGCAGGGCTTTCGGGACTACTTACACAGATACGCAGTATTTT. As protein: CASRAFGTTYTDTQYF.

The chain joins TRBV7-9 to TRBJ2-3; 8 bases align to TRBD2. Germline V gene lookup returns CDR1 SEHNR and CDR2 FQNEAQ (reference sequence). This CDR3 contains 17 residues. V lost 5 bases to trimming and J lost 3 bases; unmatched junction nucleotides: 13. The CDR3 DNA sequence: TGTGCCAGCAGCGACCCTCCCCGGGGGGGCTATACAGATACGCAGTATTTT. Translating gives CASSDPPRGGYTDTQYF.

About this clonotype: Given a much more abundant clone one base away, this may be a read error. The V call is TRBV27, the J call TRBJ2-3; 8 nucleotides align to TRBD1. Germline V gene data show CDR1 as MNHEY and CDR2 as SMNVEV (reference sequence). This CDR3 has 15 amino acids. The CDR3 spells CTSSPWDRSTDTQYF. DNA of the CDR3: TGTACCAGCAGTCCGTGGGACAGGAGCACAGATACGCAGTATTTT.

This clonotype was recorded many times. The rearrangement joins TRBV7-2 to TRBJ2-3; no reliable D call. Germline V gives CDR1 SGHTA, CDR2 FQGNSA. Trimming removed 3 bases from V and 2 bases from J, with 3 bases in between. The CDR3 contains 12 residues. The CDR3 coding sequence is TGTGCCAGCAGCTTCCTCACAGATACGCAGTATTTT. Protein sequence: CASSFLTDTQYF. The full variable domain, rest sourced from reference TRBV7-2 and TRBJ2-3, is GAGVSQSPSNKVTEKGKDVELRCDPISGHTALYWYRQSLGQGLEFLIYFQGNSAPDKSGLPSDRFSAERTGGSVSTLTIQRTQQEDSAVYLCASSFLTDTQYFGPGTRLTVL.